This T cell receptor beta chain appears in the sequencing data of a study of T cells in Graves' hyperthyroidism and ophthalmopathy. Researchers took RNA transcripts and amplified the TCR beta CDR3 regions from them. Carried out on the TCR CDR3, a first-round RT-PCR used the HTBI primer set. TCRdb reanalysed the multiplex PCR reads using MiXCR and keeps one entry per CDR3 protein. There are approximately 490,000 distinct CDR3 sequences in the sample; approximately 22% occur only once, and around 47% lies in the top ten. Orbital computed tomography, thyroid ultrasound, serum thyroxine and TRAb, and clinical symptoms together informed the diagnoses. The authors obtained PBMCs from roughly 10 ml of fresh peripheral blood. Overall study results and limits: A model of 13 V-J features distinguished ophthalmopathy from stable hyperthyroidism. Ophthalmopathy was predicted by the model a median of roughly 6.7 months ahead of onset.

This clonotype was observed a few times. Its specificity is unknown. The germline V gene has CDR1 SGDLS and CDR2 YYNGEE. This CDR3 has 14 residues. The V gene end was trimmed by 1 base and the J gene end by 10 bases; junction bases not matched to a gene: 7. The sequencing input was blood. The TCR originated in a woman aged 70-85 years with Graves' ophthalmopathy. The chain joins TRBV9 to TRBJ2-1; 8 bases agree with TRBD2. The CDR3 sequence: CASSVTGTSREQFF. The CDR3 DNA follows: TGTGCCAGCAGCGTAACCGGGACTAGTCGGGAGCAGTTCTTC.